This T cell receptor beta chain was captured by sequencing in a study of T cell responses to AZD1222 COVID-19 vaccine. This CDR3 comprises 14 residues. Germline V gives CDR1 SNHLY, CDR2 FYNNEI. V dropped 6 bases and J dropped 3 bases, with 11 bases sitting between them. Clones were read by immunoSEQ multiplex PCR, and TCRdb kept only the in-frame ones, dropping some. This table holds about 120,000 clones, about 86% found once. Sequencing was performed on peripheral blood, taken on day 0 of AZD1222 vaccination. J is TRBJ1-4 and V is TRBV2; the D gene is possibly TRBD1 (5 bases). The receptor was derived from an adult in good health. CDR3 residues: CASSSGRANEKLFF. The CDR3 region has the DNA TGTGCCAGCAGCTCAGGGCGGGCTAATGAAAAACTGTTTTTT.